This T cell receptor beta chain emerged from a study of blood T cell repertoires in COVID-19. Turning to the study itself: Collection of acute and convalescent COVID-19 samples took place in the United States, Italy and Spain. Sample material is recorded as cDNA or gDNA derived from T cells, B-cell-depleted T cells, or PBMCs.

CDR1 MDHEN and CDR2 SYDVKM come from the germline V gene. Trimming removed 2 bases at V and 2 bases at J, with 12 bases between. The CDR3 length is 16 residues. Sequencing used immunoSEQ multiplex PCR; TCRdb keeps in-frame clones, though not all of them. This sample has about 100,000 clones, with 90% to 95% found just once. The clonotype comes from a human donor in a cohort sampled during active COVID-19. Sequenced: peripheral blood. This chain connects TRBV28 to TRBJ1-4, with D unclear. CDR3 residues: CASSLDMGLTNEKLFF. In DNA form, the CDR3 reads TGTGCCAGCAGTTTAGACATGGGTCTCACTAATGAAAAACTGTTTTTT.